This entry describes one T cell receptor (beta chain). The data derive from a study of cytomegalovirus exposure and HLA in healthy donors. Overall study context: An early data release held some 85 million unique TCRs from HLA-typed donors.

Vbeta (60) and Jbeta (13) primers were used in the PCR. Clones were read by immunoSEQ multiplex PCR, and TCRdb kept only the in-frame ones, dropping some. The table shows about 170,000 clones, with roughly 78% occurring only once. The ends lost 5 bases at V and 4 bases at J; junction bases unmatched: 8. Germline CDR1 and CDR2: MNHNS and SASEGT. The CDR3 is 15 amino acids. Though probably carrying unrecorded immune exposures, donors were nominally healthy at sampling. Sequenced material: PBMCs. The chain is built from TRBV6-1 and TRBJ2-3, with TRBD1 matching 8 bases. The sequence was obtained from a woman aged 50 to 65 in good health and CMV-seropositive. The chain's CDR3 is CASSQDRVNADTQYF. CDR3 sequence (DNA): TGTGCCAGCAGTCAGGACAGGGTTAATGCAGATACGCAGTATTTT.